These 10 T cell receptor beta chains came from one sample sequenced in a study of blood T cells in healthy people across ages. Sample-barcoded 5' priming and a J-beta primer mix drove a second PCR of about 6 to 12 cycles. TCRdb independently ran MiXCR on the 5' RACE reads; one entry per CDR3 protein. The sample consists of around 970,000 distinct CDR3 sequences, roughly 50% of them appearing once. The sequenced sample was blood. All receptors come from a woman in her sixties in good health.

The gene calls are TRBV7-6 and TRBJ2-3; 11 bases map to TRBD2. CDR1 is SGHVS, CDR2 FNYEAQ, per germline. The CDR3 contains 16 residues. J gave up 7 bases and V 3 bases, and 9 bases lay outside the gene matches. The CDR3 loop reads CASSFERASGRYTQYF. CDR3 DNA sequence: TGTGCCAGCAGCTTTGAACGGGCTAGCGGGAGGTATACGCAGTATTTT.

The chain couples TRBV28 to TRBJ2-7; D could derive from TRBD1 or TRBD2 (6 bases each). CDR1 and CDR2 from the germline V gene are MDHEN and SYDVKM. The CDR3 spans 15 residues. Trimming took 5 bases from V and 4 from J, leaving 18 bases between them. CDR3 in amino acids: CASSPGGTTLYEQYF. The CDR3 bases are TGTGCCAGCAGTCCTGGAGGGACAACCTTATACGAGCAGTACTTC.

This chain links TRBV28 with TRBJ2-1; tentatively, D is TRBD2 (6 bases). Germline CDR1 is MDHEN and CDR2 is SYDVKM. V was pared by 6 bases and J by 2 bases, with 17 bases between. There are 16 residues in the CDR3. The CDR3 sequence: CASSPLRRGTYNEQFF. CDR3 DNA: TGTGCCAGCAGCCCCCTTAGGAGGGGAACCTACAATGAGCAGTTCTTC.

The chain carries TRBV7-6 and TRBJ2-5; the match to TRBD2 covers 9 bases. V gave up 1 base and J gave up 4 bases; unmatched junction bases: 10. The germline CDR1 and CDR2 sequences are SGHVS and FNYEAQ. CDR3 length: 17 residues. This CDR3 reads CASSLVPLTSGGETQYF. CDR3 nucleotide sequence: TGTGCCAGCAGCTTAGTTCCCCTGACTAGCGGAGGAGAGACCCAGTACTTC.

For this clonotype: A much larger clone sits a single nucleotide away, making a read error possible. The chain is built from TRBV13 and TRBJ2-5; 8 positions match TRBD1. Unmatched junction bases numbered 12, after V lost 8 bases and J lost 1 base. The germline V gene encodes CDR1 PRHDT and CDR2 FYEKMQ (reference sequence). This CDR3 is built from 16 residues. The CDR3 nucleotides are TGTGCCAGCGGCCCCCCGGGGACAGGATTCCAAGAGACCCAGTACTTC. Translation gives CASGPPGTGFQETQYF.

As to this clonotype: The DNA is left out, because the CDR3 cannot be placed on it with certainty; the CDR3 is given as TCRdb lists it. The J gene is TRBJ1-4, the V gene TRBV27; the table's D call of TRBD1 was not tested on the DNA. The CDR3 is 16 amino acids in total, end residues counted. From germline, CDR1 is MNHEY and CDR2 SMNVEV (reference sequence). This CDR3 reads CASSSSTGFTREKLFF.

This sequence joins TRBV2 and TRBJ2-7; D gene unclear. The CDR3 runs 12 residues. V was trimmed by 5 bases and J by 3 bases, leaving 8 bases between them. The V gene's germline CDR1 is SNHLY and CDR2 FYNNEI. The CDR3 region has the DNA TGTGCCAGCAGTATGACTGGCTACGAGCAGTACTTC. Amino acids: CASSMTGYEQYF.

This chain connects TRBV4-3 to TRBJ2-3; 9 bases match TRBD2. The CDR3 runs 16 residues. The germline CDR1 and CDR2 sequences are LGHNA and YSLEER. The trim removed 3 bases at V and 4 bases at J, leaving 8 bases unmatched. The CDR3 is CASSHTGLAFPDTQYF. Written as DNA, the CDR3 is TGCGCCAGCAGCCACACGGGACTAGCTTTCCCAGATACGCAGTATTTT.

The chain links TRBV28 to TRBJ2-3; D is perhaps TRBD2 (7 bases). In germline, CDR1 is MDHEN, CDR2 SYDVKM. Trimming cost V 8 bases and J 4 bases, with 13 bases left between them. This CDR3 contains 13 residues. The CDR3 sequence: CASRPGGPDTQYF. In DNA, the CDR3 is TGTGCCAGCCGTCCCGGGGGGCCAGATACGCAGTATTTT.

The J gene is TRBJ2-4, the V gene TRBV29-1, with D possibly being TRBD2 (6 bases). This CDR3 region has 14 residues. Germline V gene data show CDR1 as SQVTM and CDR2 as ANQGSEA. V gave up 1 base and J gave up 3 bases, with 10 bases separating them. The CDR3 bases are TGCAGCGTTGAAGGTGGGGGAGGCAAAAACATTCAGTACTTC. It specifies CSVEGGGGKNIQYF. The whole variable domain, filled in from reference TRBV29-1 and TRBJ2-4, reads SAVISQKPSRDICQRGTSLTIQCQVDSQVTMMFWYRQQPGQSLTLIATANQGSEATYESGFVIDKFPISRPNLTFSTLTVSNMSPEDSSIYLCSVEGGGGKNIQYFGAGTRLSVL.